This T cell receptor beta chain originates from a study of cytomegalovirus exposure and HLA in healthy donors. The validation cohort, a group of 100 to 150 subjects, included the donors and was separate from the roughly 670-subject first cohort. This clone was seen only once. Antigen: not known. The study's findings and limits: Subsequent analysis found a tendency for first-cohort TCR clusters to co-occur within the 90 to 150 validation repertoires. The study flagged some 170 TCR beta chains as cytomegalovirus-associated.

TCRdb's table, derived via immunoSEQ multiplex PCR, lists solely in-frame clones and lacks some. The data hold about 120,000 clones, with roughly 95% observed a single time. The sequence was collected from a man aged 18-30 years in good health and CMV-seronegative. Specimen: PBMCs.

The CDR3 region is CASSTTSGDYNEQFF. For the CDR3, the DNA is TGTGCCAGCAGTACTACTAGCGGAGACTACAATGAGCAGTTCTTC. The rearrangement links TRBV28 to TRBJ2-1, with 8 nucleotides matching TRBD2. J lost 3 bases, V lost 5 bases, and 6 bases had no gene match. Germline V CDR1 and CDR2: MDHEN, SYDVKM. This CDR3 has 15 amino acids.